These 13 T cell receptor beta chains share one sample of origin, sequenced in a study of blood T cell repertoires in COVID-19. Sequencing was performed with immunoSEQ multiplex PCR; in TCRdb, only in-frame clones are kept and a portion is missing. The sample lists hundreds of thousands of clones, approximately 83% occurring once. What was sequenced was peripheral blood. These receptors originate from a man aged 80 or over with acute or convalescent COVID-19.

Details on this clone: Different DNA sequences within this sample yield the same CDR3. The chain joins TRBV5-1 to TRBJ1-6; 8 bases are shared with TRBD1. This CDR3 has 15 amino acids. From germline, CDR1 is SGHRS and CDR2 YFSETQ. The J segment lost 9 bases and the V segment lost 0 bases, leaving 5 bases of the junction unmatched. CDR3 amino acids: CASSLDQGAGSPLHF. CDR3 DNA sequence: TGCGCCAGCAGCTTGGATCAGGGGGCCGGTTCACCCCTCCACTTT.

V is TRBV5-1 and J is TRBJ2-7; the D gene is possibly TRBD1 (6 bases). The CDR3 totals 15 residues. Looked up from germline, CDR1 is SGHRS and CDR2 is YFSETQ. V lost 0 bases to trimming and J lost 9 bases, with 19 bases between them. The CDR3 region is CASSLGRDNLMGQYF. CDR3 coding DNA: TGCGCCAGCAGCTTGGGCCGGGACAATCTCATGGGGCAGTACTTC.

This clone was seen more than once but under ten times. The chain uses TRBV3-1 (or the pseudogene TRBV3-2) and TRBJ2-7; 7 bases match TRBD2. With 4 bases clipped from V and 2 bases from J, the junction kept 8 bases outside the gene matches. The germline gives CDR1 LGHDT, CDR2 YNNKEL (reference sequence). The CDR3 is made up of 15 amino acids. Written as DNA, the CDR3 is TGTGCCAGCAGCCGCCTAGCGGTGGGGCCCTACGAGCAGTACTTC. Amino acid sequence: CASSRLAVGPYEQYF.

The genes are TRBV28 and TRBJ1-4; D is unresolved. The ends were cut back, 5 bases at V and 0 bases at J, with 13 bases in the middle. The length of the CDR3 is 16 residues. Germline V gene sequence: CDR1 MDHEN, CDR2 SYDVKM. The CDR3 reads CASSARGWATNEKLFF. CDR3 sequence (DNA): TGTGCCAGCAGTGCGCGCGGATGGGCAACTAATGAAAAACTGTTTTTT.

This chain joins TRBV5-6 and TRBJ1-2, with TRBD1 as a possible D gene (6 bases). Germline loops: CDR1 SGHDT, CDR2 YYEEEE. V lost 4 bases and J lost 4, with 8 bases in between. This CDR3 has 12 amino acids. DNA of the CDR3: TGTGCCAGCAGCGACAGGACCTATGGCTACACCTTC. This codes for CASSDRTYGYTF. Full variable domain (missing parts from reference TRBV5-6 and TRBJ1-2): DAGVTQSPTHLIKTRGQQVTLRCSPKSGHDTVSWYQQALGQGPQFIFQYYEEEERQRGNFPDRFSGHQFPNYSSELNVNALLLGDSALYLCASSDRTYGYTFGSGTRLTVV.

At least ten counts were recorded for this clone. The J gene is TRBJ1-2, the V gene TRBV29-1, with a tentative D call TRBD1 (5 bases). This CDR3 is 12 amino acids long. V was shortened by 3 bases and J by 0 bases, with 5 bases between the two germline ends. Germline CDR1 is SQVTM and CDR2 is ANQGSEA. In DNA, the CDR3 is TGCAGCGTTGAGACAGCTAACTATGGCTACACCTTC. Translated, it gives CSVETANYGYTF.

This clone was recorded once. V usage is TRBV5-1 and J usage is TRBJ2-7; D perhaps matches TRBD1 (6 bases). CDR3 length: 14 amino acids. Germline V gene sequence: CDR1 SGHRS, CDR2 YFSETQ. V lost 4 bases, J lost 0 bases, and 11 bases lay in between. CDR3 sequence reads: CASSAGTTSYEQYF. The CDR3 bases are TGCGCCAGCAGCGCAGGGACAACCTCCTACGAGCAGTACTTC.

The chain uses TRBV28 and TRBJ1-1; 11 nucleotides line up with TRBD1. Germline V gene data show CDR1 as MDHEN and CDR2 as SYDVKM. Trimming at V came to 4 bases and at J to 3 bases, leaving 4 bases not matched to a gene. The CDR3 consists of 15 residues. The CDR3 loop reads CASSSMGQGDTEAFF. CDR3 DNA sequence: TGTGCCAGCAGTTCCATGGGACAGGGGGACACTGAAGCTTTCTTT.

V and J are TRBV6-5 and TRBJ1-4; D is ambiguous. The germline V and J ends were trimmed by 6 bases and 10 bases, with 18 bases remaining between them. The germline gives CDR1 MNHEY, CDR2 SVGAGI. The CDR3 consists of 14 residues. CDR3 in amino acids: CASSGGRTPGKLFF. CDR3 coding DNA: TGTGCCAGCAGCGGCGGGCGGACCCCTGGAAAACTGTTTTTT.

This chain connects TRBV2 to TRBJ1-2, with D tentatively TRBD1 (6 bases). Trimming left V 2 bases short and J 4 bases short, with 11 bases between. Germline CDR1 and CDR2: SNHLY and FYNNEI. The CDR3 loop spans 14 amino acids. CDR3 sequence (DNA): TGTGCCAGCAGTGAAAGGCCAGGGGTCTATGGCTACACCTTC. Amino acid sequence: CASSERPGVYGYTF. Complete variable domain (other parts from reference TRBV2 and TRBJ1-2): EPEVTQTPSHQVTQMGQEVILRCVPISNHLYFYWYRQILGQKVEFLVSFYNNEISEKSEIFDDQFSVERPDGSNFTLKIRSTKLEDSAMYFCASSERPGVYGYTFGSGTRLTVV.

V gene TRBV24-1 combines with J gene TRBJ1-5, with D unclear. V gave up 4 bases and J gave up 9 bases, with 12 bases separating them. CDR1 KGHDR and CDR2 SFDVKD come from the germline V gene. CDR3 size: 13 residues. This CDR3 is CATSDTYGGPQHF. CDR3 sequence (DNA): TGTGCCACCAGTGACACGTACGGTGGGCCCCAGCATTTT.

The chain couples TRBV30 to TRBJ1-1; D is undetermined. There are 13 residues in the CDR3. CDR1 is GTSNPN, CDR2 SVGIG, per germline (reference sequence). V dropped 3 bases and J dropped 6 bases, with 14 bases sitting between them. The CDR3 nucleotides read TGTGCCTGGAGCTACGAAGTTAACTCTGAAGCTTTCTTT. Encoded protein: CAWSYEVNSEAFF.

The J gene is TRBJ1-1, the V gene TRBV3-1 (or the pseudogene TRBV3-2); D gene uncertain. The V end lost 3 bases, the J end lost 1 base, and 6 bases lay between the germline ends. The CDR3 sequence is 13 residues long. Germline CDR1 is LGHDT and CDR2 is YNNKEL (reference sequence). The CDR3 is CASSQAQNTEAFF. Here the CDR3 DNA reads TGTGCCAGCAGCCAGGCACAGAACACTGAAGCTTTCTTT.